One and the same sample provided the 28 T cell receptor beta chains below, sequenced in a study of yellow fever vaccine responses in identical twins. TCRdb itself ran the RT-PCR reads through MiXCR, one entry per CDR3 protein. This sample has roughly 20,000 distinct CDR3 sequences, with nearly 70% found just once. Sequencing used T cells from blood (PBMCs), unsorted or a sorted subset (not recorded which), obtained before or after yellow fever vaccination (not recorded which). Receptor source: a woman aged 18-29 years who received the yellow fever vaccine.

The chain recombines TRBV11-3 with TRBJ1-6, with a tentative D call TRBD1 (5 bases). The V end was cut by 2 bases, the J end by 7 bases, with 15 bases between. This CDR3 spans 16 amino acids. Germline assignment: CDR1 SGHNT and CDR2 YENEEA. The CDR3 is CASSLYRRALNSPLHF. The CDR3 region has the DNA TGTGCCAGCAGCTTATATCGCAGGGCCCTCAATTCACCCCTCCACTTT.

The genes are TRBV3-1 and TRBJ2-4; the match to TRBD2 covers 8 bases. The CDR3 is made up of 15 amino acids. V gave up 4 bases and J gave up 0 bases; unmatched junction bases: 2. CDR1 is LGHDT and CDR2 is YNNKEL in the germline V gene (reference sequence). CDR3 residues: CASSLRGGAKNIQYF. The DNA of the CDR3 is TGTGCCAGCAGCCTACGGGGGGGAGCCAAAAACATTCAGTACTTC.

This clonotype was observed a handful of times. This chain links TRBV25-1 with TRBJ2-2, with D maybe TRBD2 (5 bases). Germline-derived CDR1 and CDR2 are MGHDK and SYGVNS. The CDR3 is 14 residues long. The germline V and J ends were trimmed by 5 bases and 0 bases, with 7 bases remaining between them. CDR3 nucleotide sequence: TGTGCCAGCAGTCGGGATGCGAACACCGGGGAGCTGTTTTTT. Translation gives CASSRDANTGELFF.

This clonotype showed up just a few times. The chain employs TRBV28 and TRBJ2-7, with unresolved D. The CDR3 extends over 13 amino acids. The germline V and J ends were trimmed by 8 bases and 2 bases, with 13 bases remaining between them. Germline values: CDR1 MDHEN, CDR2 SYDVKM. CDR3 DNA: TGTGCCAGCTTCGACACCTTTACCTACGAGCAGTACTTC. It is translated as CASFDTFTYEQYF. The entire variable domain, with the rest obtained from reference TRBV28 and TRBJ2-7, is as follows: DVKVTQSSRYLVKRTGEKVFLECVQDMDHENMFWYRQDPGLGLRLIYFSYDVKMKEKGDIPEGYSVSREKKERFSLILESASTNQTSMYLCASFDTFTYEQYFGPGTRLTVT.

The J gene is TRBJ1-2, the V gene TRBV11-1, with D possibly matching TRBD1 (5 bases). Germline assignment: CDR1 SGHAT and CDR2 FQDESV (reference sequence). V dropped 6 bases and J dropped 6 bases, with 20 bases sitting between them. The CDR3 is made up of 15 amino acids. This CDR3 is CASRGPGNGLDGYTF. The CDR3 nucleotides read TGTGCCAGCAGGGGACCGGGCAACGGTCTGGATGGCTACACCTTC.

The CDR3 DNA is TGTGCCAGCAGCCCCGGTATGGGGACTAGATCCTACGAGCAGTACTTC. It codes for CASSPGMGTRSYEQYF. J is TRBJ2-7 and V is TRBV5-5; 8 bases are shared with TRBD2. V dropped 4 bases and J dropped 1; count of bases not matched to a gene: 10. Germline V gene sequence: CDR1 SGHKS, CDR2 YYEKEE (reference sequence). CDR3 length: 16 amino acids.

This clonotype was observed a few times. The rearrangement joins TRBV6-1 to TRBJ2-3, with D possibly matching TRBD1 (5 bases). The V end lost 8 bases, the J end lost 0 bases, and 15 bases lay between the germline ends. Germline loops: CDR1 MNHNS, CDR2 SASEGT. The CDR3 runs to 15 residues. This CDR3 is CASVETAWSTDTQYF. The CDR3 DNA is TGTGCCAGCGTAGAGACAGCTTGGAGCACAGATACGCAGTATTTT.

The chain couples TRBV2 to TRBJ2-7; 7 positions match TRBD1. The CDR3 extends over 16 amino acids. Germline V lookup: CDR1 SNHLY, CDR2 FYNNEI. V trimming: 1 base; J trimming: 3 bases; junction bases outside the gene matches: 9. The CDR3 reads CASSEEGQTILYEQYF. As DNA, the CDR3 is TGTGCCAGCAGTGAAGAGGGACAGACAATACTCTACGAGCAGTACTTC.

This clonotype showed up just a few times. The rearrangement uses TRBV27 and TRBJ2-7, with D possibly being TRBD1 or TRBD2 (5 bases each). This CDR3 spans 14 amino acids. CDR1 and CDR2 (germline): MNHEY, SMNVEV (reference sequence). V was pared by 6 bases and J by 3 bases, with 15 bases between. The CDR3 sequence is CASRTYEGIYEQYF. CDR3 DNA: TGTGCCAGCAGAACTTATGAGGGGATCTACGAGCAGTACTTC.

The V call is TRBV7-8, the J call TRBJ2-1, with a weak D call TRBD1 (6 bases). With 4 bases removed from V and 3 bases from J, the gap between germline ends came to 16 bases. This CDR3 spans 16 amino acids. CDR1 and CDR2 from the germline V gene are SGHVS and FQNEAQ. The CDR3 reads CASSSNQGSHYNEQFF. As DNA, the CDR3 is TGTGCCAGCAGCTCGAACCAGGGGTCTCACTACAATGAGCAGTTCTTC.

The CDR3 is CASSEMGREQYV. CDR3 nucleotide sequence: TGTGCCAGCAGTGAGATGGGGCGAGAGCAGTACGTC. This chain links TRBV2 with TRBJ2-7, with D possibly matching TRBD1 (5 bases). The V gene's germline CDR1 is SNHLY and CDR2 FYNNEI. V shed 3 bases and J shed 7 bases, with 10 bases lying between them. The CDR3 contains 12 residues.

This clonotype was seen only a few times. Here the CDR3 DNA reads TGCAGCCTAGGACAGGGTTGGTACCAAGAGACCCAGTACTTC. Protein product: CSLGQGWYQETQYF. This rearrangement joins TRBV20-1 to TRBJ2-5; the match to TRBD1 covers 8 bases. The CDR3 totals 14 residues. Germline assignment: CDR1 DFQATT and CDR2 SNEGSKA (reference sequence).

This clonotype was seen only a few times. J is TRBJ2-1 and V is TRBV29-1, with D uncertain. Trimming removed 6 bases from V and 9 bases from J, with 15 bases in between. Germline V gene sequence: CDR1 SQVTM, CDR2 ANQGSEA. This CDR3 region has 12 residues. As DNA, the CDR3 is TGCAGCGTGATCCTAGTTGGAGTTGAGCAGTTCTTC. Residues: CSVILVGVEQFF.

V is TRBV4-1 and J is TRBJ2-1; 10 nucleotides line up with TRBD2. The CDR3 is made up of 16 amino acids. The junction had 11 bases not matched to a gene; V was cut back by 4 bases and J by 8 bases. Germline assignment: CDR1 MGHRA and CDR2 YSYEKL. Here the CDR3 DNA reads TGCGCCAGCAGCCGAACTAGCGGGAAATTGGTGGATGAGCAGTTCTTC. Translating it yields CASSRTSGKLVDEQFF.

This sequence joins TRBV10-1 and TRBJ1-2; 11 bases agree with TRBD1. The J segment lost 6 bases and the V segment lost 3 bases, leaving 9 bases of the junction unmatched. In germline, CDR1 is WNHNN, CDR2 SYGVQD (reference sequence). The CDR3 is 16 amino acids. CDR3 residues: CASSDTRTGGENGYTF. The CDR3, as DNA: TGCGCCAGCAGTGACACAAGGACAGGGGGCGAAAATGGCTACACCTTC.

The J gene is TRBJ2-1, the V gene TRBV10-3, with a possible D match to TRBD1 (5 bases). The CDR3 loop spans 15 amino acids. Trimming left V 3 bases short and J 4 bases short, with 13 bases between. In germline, CDR1 is ENHRY, CDR2 SYGVKD. CDR3 coding DNA: TGTGCCATCAGTGAAAGGGGCAGGGAATACAATGAGCAGTTCTTC. Its protein is CAISERGREYNEQFF.

The chain couples TRBV10-3 to TRBJ1-1; possibly TRBD1 for D (5 bases). The V gene's germline CDR1 is ENHRY and CDR2 SYGVKD. V lost 0 bases, J lost 5 bases, and 16 bases lay in between. This CDR3 comprises 16 residues. CDR3 nucleotides: TGTGCCATCAGTGAGTCCCAGCGTGGGGGGAAAACTGAAGCTTTCTTT. It specifies CAISESQRGGKTEAFF.

The CDR3, as DNA: TGTGCTAGTGGTTTCTTTAGCGGCTACGAGCAGTACTTC. It translates to CASGFFSGYEQYF. The chain joins TRBV12-5 to TRBJ2-7; TRBD2 might be the D (6 bases). V shed 3 bases and J shed 3 bases, with 9 bases lying between them. Per the germline V gene, CDR1 is LGHNT and CDR2 is FRNRAP. The CDR3 runs 13 residues. Full variable domain (remainder filled in from reference TRBV12-5 and TRBJ2-7): DARVTQTPRHKVTEMGQEVTMRCQPILGHNTVFWYRQTMMQGLELLAYFRNRAPLDDSGMPKDRFSAEMPDATLATLKIQPSEPRDSAVYFCASGFFSGYEQYFGPGTRLTVT.

The rearrangement links TRBV4-1 to TRBJ1-1, with 7 bases matching TRBD1. Germline V gene lookup returns CDR1 MGHRA and CDR2 YSYEKL. The J segment lost 3 bases and the V segment lost 4 bases, leaving 2 bases of the junction unmatched. This CDR3 comprises 13 residues. The CDR3 DNA reads TGCGCCAGCAGCCGAACAGGGGACACTGAAGCTTTCTTT. Translated, it gives CASSRTGDTEAFF.

The genes are TRBV15 and TRBJ2-7; D could derive from TRBD1 or TRBD2 (5 bases each). Germline V CDR1 and CDR2: LNHNV, YYDKDF (reference sequence). V lost 0 bases and J lost 8, with 14 bases in between. The CDR3 runs to 14 residues. The CDR3 DNA is TGTGCCACCAGCAGAGATGTGGGGGTTACGAAGCAGTACTTC. Translating gives CATSRDVGVTKQYF.

This chain connects TRBV2 to TRBJ2-2; D might be TRBD1 (6 bases). The CDR3 totals 14 residues. The V end was cut by 5 bases, the J end by 3 bases, with 10 bases between. Germline CDR1 reads SNHLY; CDR2 reads FYNNEI. The CDR3 sequence: CASSYAGDTGELFF. The CDR3 nucleotides are TGTGCCAGCAGTTACGCAGGGGACACCGGGGAGCTGTTTTTT.

The V and J genes are TRBV25-1 and TRBJ2-3; D is undetermined. The CDR3 runs 11 residues. Trimming shortened V by 6 bases and J by 6 bases, and 7 bases separated the two germline ends. Germline V lookup: CDR1 MGHDK, CDR2 SYGVNS. CDR3 protein: CASSLLDTQYF. For the CDR3, the DNA is TGTGCCAGCAGCCTACTGGATACGCAGTATTTT.

J is TRBJ2-7 and V is TRBV11-2, with D hard to call. Trimming pared 0 bases from V and 6 bases from J, leaving 9 bases between. CDR3 length: 13 residues. The germline V gene has CDR1 SGHAT and CDR2 FQNNGV. CDR3 sequence: CASSLDGFGEQYV. In nucleotides, the CDR3 is TGTGCCAGCAGCTTAGATGGGTTCGGCGAGCAGTACGTC.

CDR3 amino acids: CSAYTSVKQFF. The CDR3 DNA is TGCAGTGCCTACACTAGTGTCAAGCAGTTCTTC. The rearrangement uses TRBV20-1 and TRBJ2-1; D is perhaps TRBD2 (5 bases). The CDR3 extends over 11 amino acids. V dropped 6 bases and J dropped 11 bases, with 14 bases sitting between them. The germline CDR1 and CDR2 sequences are DFQATT and SNEGSKA (reference sequence).

This chain uses TRBV20-1 with TRBJ2-2; D may be TRBD2 (6 bases). Germline assignment: CDR1 DFQATT and CDR2 SNEGSKA (reference sequence). This CDR3 comprises 13 residues. Trimming took 6 bases from V and 3 from J, leaving 11 bases between them. The CDR3: CSAPLAYTGELFF. The CDR3 bases are TGCAGTGCCCCACTAGCCTACACCGGGGAGCTGTTTTTT.

This clonotype came up a few times. CDR3 loop: CASSEGRDTEAFF. Written as DNA, the CDR3 is TGTGCCAGCAGTGAAGGAAGGGATACTGAAGCTTTCTTT. The chain employs TRBV2 and TRBJ1-1; D gene uncertain. The CDR3 runs to 13 residues. Trimming shortened V by 1 base and J by 5 bases, and 8 bases separated the two germline ends. Germline V gene data show CDR1 as SNHLY and CDR2 as FYNNEI.

The chain has TRBV28 and TRBJ2-7; D is possibly TRBD2 (5 bases). This CDR3 contains 12 residues. CDR1 is MDHEN and CDR2 is SYDVKM in the germline V gene. Trimming stripped 3 bases from V and 9 bases from J, with 12 bases between. Written as DNA, the CDR3 is TGTGCCAGCAGTTTCGGACTGGTGGGGCAGTACTTC. Translated, it gives CASSFGLVGQYF.

This rearrangement joins TRBV23-1 to TRBJ2-7; TRBD2 is a possible D gene (6 bases). TRBV23-1 is an open reading frame, and its role is uncertain. CDR3 length: 15 residues. V lost 6 bases, J lost 3 bases, and 18 bases lay in between. Here the CDR3 DNA reads TGCGCCAGCAGCCGACAAGTGCGGGGAATCTACGAGCAGTACGTC. This gives the protein CASSRQVRGIYEQYV.